This T cell receptor (beta chain) is from a study of T-cell reconstitution after alpha-beta-depleted transplantation in children. Unique molecular identifiers were incorporated when the TCRbeta library was constructed. TCRdb passed the PCR reads through MiXCR, listing each CDR3 protein once. The sample consists of 200,000 to 300,000 distinct CDR3 sequences, around 12% of them appearing once. The germline V gene has CDR1 SGHRS and CDR2 YFSETQ. This CDR3 comprises 14 residues. V dropped 3 bases and J dropped 2; count of bases not matched to a gene: 3. This clonotype was recorded many times. The specimen was PBMCs from the stem cell graft donor, collected from the stem cell graft. This sequence was found in a human donor who donated a stem cell graft to a child with acute lymphoblastic leukemia. The chain combines TRBV5-1 with TRBJ2-3; 7 bases line up with TRBD1. The CDR3, as DNA: TGCGCCAGCAGCTCGACAGGGTTCACAGATACGCAGTATTTT. Translated: CASSSTGFTDTQYF.